The clone carrying this TCR beta chain has just a few counts. Its specificity is not known. Each of the CD4+ naive, central memory, regulatory and stem cell-like memory populations was sorted via CD45RO/CCR7/CD25/CD127/CD95/CD27. Post-sort purity exceeded 95% for all sorted populations. This sample is part of a study of beta chain features in type 1 diabetes. Looking at the study overall: Across the samples, approximately 110,000,000 sorted cells were examined in total. Study-wide results and limits: Patients with type 1 diabetes carried fewer insertions and had more deletions at their VDJ junctions. Shorter TCRB CDR3s, moderately but significantly so, marked every one of the four CD4+ subsets in Type 1 diabetes patients.

All of the isolated RNA was reverse transcribed, so expressed TCRB transcripts were sequenced. Clones were sequenced by immunoSEQ multiplex PCR, and TCRdb holds only the in-frame ones, with some missing. The sample records roughly 150,000 clones, around 9% being singletons. The germline CDR1 and CDR2 sequences are SGHTA and FQGNSA. Trimming took 5 bases from V and 2 from J, leaving 13 bases between them. The CDR3 runs 14 residues. This sequence was found in a woman aged 25 to 39 with type 1 diabetes. This chain joins TRBV7-2 and TRBJ2-7; unclear D gene. Sequencing was done on a sample of central memory CD4+ T cells from blood. Here the CDR3 DNA reads TGTGCCAGCAGCCGAGACCTAGTTACCTACGAGCAGTACTTC. It translates to CASSRDLVTYEQYF.